This is a list of T cell receptor beta chains from one sample in a study of OX40 agonist ivuxolimab in advanced cancers. Here immunoSEQ multiplex PCR was the method, and the copy in TCRdb shows in-frame clones only, minus some. The table has 55,000 to 75,000 clones, around 90% seen once; the top ten hold 2% to 2.5%. The sequencing used CD4+ or CD8+ T cells sorted from blood, collected in a trial of the OX40 agonist ivuxolimab. The receptor source for this set is an adult with an advanced solid tumor such as melanoma, head and neck, liver or kidney cancer. The conserved cysteine and the conserved F or W are not part of the CDR3 here. A D gene is named only where the DNA matches it firmly.

CDR3aa: SVGGVGTDTQY; v_gene: TRBV29-1; d_gene: -; j_gene: TRBJ2-3
CDR3aa: ASSLGLADYNSPLH; v_gene: TRBV11-2; d_gene: -; j_gene: TRBJ1-6
CDR3aa: ASTEGAGAEAF; v_gene: TRBV25-1; d_gene: TRBD1; j_gene: TRBJ1-1
CDR3aa: ASSSSYGGSAGELF; v_gene: TRBV5-1; d_gene: -; j_gene: TRBJ2-2
CDR3aa: ASSPGMGNEKLF; v_gene: TRBV5-1; d_gene: -; j_gene: TRBJ1-4
CDR3aa: ASSIEQGSPYEQY; v_gene: TRBV19; d_gene: -; j_gene: TRBJ2-7
CDR3aa: ASSYRDRGLTEAF; v_gene: TRBV5-8; d_gene: TRBD1; j_gene: TRBJ1-1
CDR3aa: ASSWGLGGQANEQF; v_gene: TRBV5-5; d_gene: -; j_gene: TRBJ2-1
CDR3aa: ASSYSTGPNTEAF; v_gene: TRBV6-5; d_gene: -; j_gene: TRBJ1-1
CDR3aa: ASSLDFYEQY; v_gene: TRBV7-2; d_gene: -; j_gene: TRBJ2-7
CDR3aa: ASSPGQGINSPLH; v_gene: TRBV18; d_gene: TRBD1; j_gene: TRBJ1-6